Each of the 26 T cell receptor beta chains below was sequenced from the same sample in a study of cytomegalovirus exposure and HLA in healthy donors. In the PCR, 60 Vbeta and 13 Jbeta primers were used. TCRdb keeps only in-frame clones here, not all; method: immunoSEQ multiplex PCR. The top ten clones hold about 1.3% of a sample with under 200,000 clones, around 74% of them seen once. The source material was PBMCs. The source of these receptors is a man between 18 and 35 years old in good health and CMV-seronegative.

The chain employs TRBV7-8 and TRBJ1-1, with TRBD1 matching over 7 bases. This CDR3 spans 14 amino acids. Germline values: CDR1 SGHVS, CDR2 FQNEAQ. V was clipped by 5 bases and J by 4 bases; unmatched bases: 7. The chain's CDR3 is CASSQGQEGTEAFF. As DNA, the CDR3 is TGTGCCAGCAGCCAAGGACAGGAGGGCACTGAAGCTTTCTTT.

A remark on this clone: At one end, the junction sequence differs from germline, possibly due to a read error. The gene calls are TRBV15 and TRBJ2-7; D is ambiguous. The CDR3 consists of 13 residues. Per germline, CDR1 LNHNV and CDR2 YYDKDF (reference sequence). The CDR3 loop reads CATSREVGTRWDF. For the CDR3, the DNA is TGTGCCACCAGCAGAGAAGTGGGTACGCGGTGGGACTTC.

The chain couples TRBV18 to TRBJ2-4, with 8 bases aligning to TRBD2. J was trimmed by 0 bases and V by 3 bases; bases with no gene match: 4. Germline CDR1 reads KGHSH; CDR2 reads LQKENI. This CDR3 contains 16 residues. Written as DNA, the CDR3 is TGTGCCAGCTCACCTCGAGCGGGAGAAGCCAAAAACATTCAGTACTTC. Translating it yields CASSPRAGEAKNIQYF.

The CDR3 protein is CASSQEVYIEGDTLSYEQYF. The CDR3 nucleotides read TGCGCCAGCAGCCAAGAAGTTTACATAGAGGGGGACACCCTCTCCTACGAGCAGTACTTC. The V and J genes are TRBV4-3 and TRBJ2-7, with a possible D match to TRBD1 (6 bases). The CDR3 has 20 residues. Germline loops: CDR1 LGHNA, CDR2 YSLEER. Trimming shortened V by 0 bases and J by 0 bases, and 24 bases separated the two germline ends.

The rearrangement links TRBV18 to TRBJ2-5, with TRBD1 matching 12 bases. The J call may be faulty, since TRBJ2-7 better matches the DNA end. The CDR3 totals 15 residues. CDR1 is KGHSH, CDR2 LQKENI, per germline. Here the CDR3 reads CASSPGTGGWYEQYF. The CDR3 bases are TGTGCCAGCTCACCAGGGACAGGGGGCTGGTACGAGCAGTACTTC.

The V call is TRBV7-8, the J call TRBJ2-7, with 12 bases that match TRBD2. V lost 8 bases to trimming and J lost 8 bases; unmatched junction nucleotides: 16. The length of the CDR3 is 16 residues. The germline CDR1 and CDR2 sequences are SGHVS and FQNEAQ. The CDR3 is CASPFTSGRLATKQYF. CDR3 nucleotide sequence: TGTGCCAGCCCGTTCACTAGCGGGAGGTTAGCTACGAAGCAGTACTTC.

This clone was seen a few times. The CDR3 here is CASSLPIGGLAGNEQFF. The CDR3 nucleotides are TGTGCCAGCAGTTTACCGATAGGGGGGCTAGCGGGGAATGAGCAGTTCTTC. The chain joins TRBV28 to TRBJ2-1, with 9 bases identical to TRBD2. This CDR3 has 17 amino acids. The germline CDR1 and CDR2 sequences are MDHEN and SYDVKM. The ends lost 2 bases at V and 7 bases at J; junction bases unmatched: 12.

The chain joins TRBV4-3 to TRBJ2-7; 9 nucleotides align to TRBD2. Losses at the gene ends were 3 bases for V and 1 base for J; bases not matched to a gene: 7. The length of the CDR3 is 16 residues. CDR1 is LGHNA and CDR2 is YSLEER in the germline V gene. In nucleotides, the CDR3 is TGCGCCAGCAGCCAGGTAGCGGGAGCCCTATCCTACGAGCAGTACTTC. Its protein is CASSQVAGALSYEQYF.

This clone has only a few counts. The chain combines TRBV19 with TRBJ1-3; D call uncertain. This CDR3 comprises 14 residues. Deletions cut 7 bases from V and 2 bases from J, with 12 bases between. Germline CDR1 reads LNHDA; CDR2 reads SQIVND (reference sequence). CDR3 sequence (DNA): TGTGCCAGTATTCTACGTGCGACTGGAAACACCATATATTTT. Translation gives CASILRATGNTIYF.

The rearrangement joins TRBV28 to TRBJ2-2; D gene unclear. The length of the CDR3 is 12 residues. With 10 bases removed from V and 1 base from J, the gap between germline ends came to 7 bases. Germline lookup yields CDR1 MDHEN and CDR2 SYDVKM. This CDR3 reads CATNGNTGELFF. For the CDR3, the DNA is TGTGCCACCAACGGGAACACCGGGGAGCTGTTTTTT.

CDR3 nucleotide sequence: TGTGCCTGGACGTTGGGGCTTCAAGAGACCCAGTACTTC. Translated: CAWTLGLQETQYF. The chain carries TRBV30 and TRBJ2-5, with a weak D call TRBD1 (5 bases). The ends were cut back, 4 bases at V and 2 bases at J, with 11 bases in the middle. Germline CDR1 GTSNPN, CDR2 SVGIG (reference sequence). This CDR3 is built from 13 residues.

This clone has a single count. This chain links TRBV7-2 with TRBJ2-5; 11 bases fit TRBD2. This CDR3 is built from 16 residues. The germline CDR1 and CDR2 sequences are SGHTA and FQGNSA. J was trimmed by 2 bases and V by 5 bases; bases with no gene match: 7. Here the CDR3 reads CASSPWTSGPQETQYF. CDR3 coding DNA: TGTGCCAGCAGCCCCTGGACTAGCGGGCCACAAGAGACCCAGTACTTC.

The genes are TRBV7-9 and TRBJ2-7; D remains ambiguous. Trimming shortened V by 2 bases and J by 3 bases, and 26 bases separated the two germline ends. Germline values: CDR1 SEHNR, CDR2 FQNEAQ (reference sequence). This CDR3 has 19 residues. CDR3 residues: CASSLPWSVGLGRDYEQYF. In DNA, the CDR3 is TGTGCCAGCAGCTTACCTTGGAGCGTCGGTCTTGGTCGCGACTACGAGCAGTACTTC.

The chain recombines TRBV5-1 with TRBJ2-3; 9 bases are shared with TRBD2. The J segment lost 2 bases and the V segment lost 0 bases, leaving 19 bases of the junction unmatched. Germline V lookup: CDR1 SGHRS, CDR2 YFSETQ. The CDR3 contains 21 residues. The chain's CDR3 is CASSLASFSGSPTLPTDTQYF. As DNA, the CDR3 is TGCGCCAGCAGCTTGGCCAGTTTTAGCGGGAGCCCCACTCTACCCACAGATACGCAGTATTTT.

The chain recombines TRBV6-5 with TRBJ1-1; D ambiguous. The V end lost 6 bases, the J end lost 4 bases, and 15 bases lay between the germline ends. CDR3 length: 14 residues. The germline gives CDR1 MNHEY, CDR2 SVGAGI. CDR3 amino acids: CASRRTPRGTEAFF. The CDR3 DNA is TGTGCCAGCAGAAGGACCCCCCGGGGCACTGAAGCTTTCTTT.

The chain employs TRBV11-2 and TRBJ2-3, with 8 bases lining up with TRBD2. The germline V gene encodes CDR1 SGHAT and CDR2 FQNNGV. CDR3 length equals 15 residues. After removal of 1 base from V and 6 bases from J, the junction contained 6 bases not matched to a gene. The CDR3 sequence: CASSLVTGGEDTQYF. CDR3 sequence (DNA): TGTGCCAGCAGCTTAGTTACGGGAGGGGAGGATACGCAGTATTTT.

V gene TRBV5-1 combines with J gene TRBJ2-7; 7 positions match TRBD2. Germline V gives CDR1 SGHRS, CDR2 YFSETQ. The CDR3 sequence is 16 residues long. The V gene end was trimmed by 0 bases and the J gene end by 0 bases; junction bases not matched to a gene: 6. The CDR3 spells CASSLGASGSSYEQYF. CDR3 sequence (DNA): TGCGCCAGCAGCTTGGGGGCTAGCGGAAGCTCCTACGAGCAGTACTTC.

The rearrangement uses TRBV5-4 and TRBJ2-4; 7 nucleotides align to TRBD2. The germline gives CDR1 SGHNT, CDR2 YYREEE (reference sequence). V lost 0 bases and J lost 0; bases outside the gene matches: 6. The CDR3 contains 17 residues. Written as DNA, the CDR3 is TGTGCCAGCAGCTTGGGGGTCGGCGGGGGAGCCAAAAACATTCAGTACTTC. Amino acids: CASSLGVGGGAKNIQYF.

The J gene is TRBJ2-7, the V gene TRBV19; 12 bases agree with TRBD1. Germline V gene data show CDR1 as LNHDA and CDR2 as SQIVND (reference sequence). Trimming at V came to 10 bases and at J to 3 bases, leaving 19 bases not matched to a gene. CDR3 length equals 18 residues. The CDR3 here is CANRPLTGTGGRGYEQYF. DNA of the CDR3: TGTGCCAATAGGCCCTTAACCGGGACAGGGGGCAGGGGCTACGAGCAGTACTTC.

The chain employs TRBV9 and TRBJ2-5; no clear D gene. The V end was cut by 0 bases, the J end by 5 bases, with 14 bases between. The CDR3 sequence is 15 residues long. In germline, CDR1 is SGDLS, CDR2 YYNGEE. CDR3 DNA: TGTGCCAGCAGCGTAGGTAACGGCCGGGTGGAGACCCAGTACTTC. Encoded protein: CASSVGNGRVETQYF.

There are a few counts of this clone. J is TRBJ2-3 and V is TRBV19; the match to TRBD2 covers 9 bases. CDR3 length: 15 amino acids. After removal of 6 bases from V and 5 bases from J, the junction contained 9 bases not matched to a gene. From germline, CDR1 is LNHDA and CDR2 SQIVND (reference sequence). This chain's CDR3 is CASSSAGGAEDTQYF. The CDR3 region has the DNA TGTGCCAGTAGCTCTGCGGGAGGGGCAGAAGATACGCAGTATTTT.

The chain carries TRBV12-5 and TRBJ1-3; the D gene is possibly TRBD1 (5 bases). Deletions cut 7 bases from V and 9 bases from J, with 13 bases between. Germline CDR1 LGHNT, CDR2 FRNRAP. This CDR3 is built from 12 residues. The CDR3 sequence: CASALGGSTIYF. The CDR3 DNA sequence: TGTGCTAGTGCCTTGGGGGGGAGCACCATATATTTT. Using reference TRBV12-5 and TRBJ1-3 for the parts outside the CDR3, the full variable domain is DARVTQTPRHKVTEMGQEVTMRCQPILGHNTVFWYRQTMMQGLELLAYFRNRAPLDDSGMPKDRFSAEMPDATLATLKIQPSEPRDSAVYFCASALGGSTIYFGEGSWLTVV.

The chain couples TRBV6-5 to TRBJ2-1, with TRBD1 matching over 9 bases. Unmatched junction bases numbered 6, after V lost 7 bases and J lost 5 bases. Germline V gene lookup returns CDR1 MNHEY and CDR2 SVGAGI. CDR3 length: 14 residues. The CDR3 DNA sequence: TGTGCCAGCACTCCAGGGACAGGGAACAATGAGCAGTTCTTC. It yields the protein CASTPGTGNNEQFF.

The chain employs TRBV27 and TRBJ1-2, with D perhaps matching TRBD1 (6 bases). The germline CDR1 and CDR2 sequences are MNHEY and SMNVEV (reference sequence). Trimming pared 3 bases from V and 6 bases from J, leaving 14 bases between. CDR3 length equals 14 residues. The CDR3 spells CASSFGGGRNGYTF. CDR3 coding DNA: TGTGCCAGCAGTTTTGGGGGCGGAAGGAATGGCTACACCTTC.

The rearrangement uses TRBV4-3 and TRBJ1-5, with TRBD1 as a possible D gene (6 bases). Germline CDR1 is LGHNA and CDR2 is YSLEER. V was trimmed by 0 bases and J by 9 bases, leaving 12 bases between them. The CDR3 covers 14 residues. Here the CDR3 DNA reads TGCGCCAGCAGCCAAGATCGAGGGGGTTGGCCCCAGCATTTT. It is translated as CASSQDRGGWPQHF.

This clone has only one observation. This rearrangement joins TRBV18 to TRBJ2-5; perhaps TRBD2 as D (6 bases). Germline V gene lookup returns CDR1 KGHSH and CDR2 LQKENI. Trimming took off 4 bases at V and 11 bases at J, with 20 bases between the two ends. The CDR3 has 14 residues. The CDR3 reads CASSRTDTPGEQYF. The CDR3 DNA follows: TGTGCCAGCTCACGTACGGATACCCCGGGAGAGCAGTACTTC.